This T cell receptor beta chain was identified in a study of T cell therapy after organ transplantation. The overall study: Expansion used a peptide pool of 30 HLA class I and II CMV epitopes. The study's findings and limits: Pretherapy CD8 clonality inversely correlated with its fold change after therapy. Endogenous clonotypes not in therapy products appeared after therapy alongside transferred ones.

Turning to this clone: Its antigen is unknown. An end of the junction does not agree with germline; a read error may underlie this.

Produced via immunoSEQ multiplex PCR; TCRdb's table is partial and in-frame only. Counted here are 20,000 to 25,000 clones, 84% occurring once; the ten biggest clones make up 30% to 45%. The CDR3 contains 14 residues. CDR1 and CDR2 (germline): SGHTS, YDEGEE. Regarding time point: 20-29 weeks after completion of therapy. The rearrangement uses TRBV5-8 and TRBJ2-7; either TRBD1 or TRBD2 may fit D (5 bases each). The clonotype comes from a human patient who had received a solid organ transplant and had CMV disease. Part of the T cells may come from the graft donor. The sample was CD8+ T cells from blood, taken after autologous CMV-specific T cell therapy. CDR3 amino acids: CASSLGRWTYEQYF. CDR3 in DNA: TGTGCCAGCAGTTTGGGACGCTGGACCTACGAGCAGTACTTC.